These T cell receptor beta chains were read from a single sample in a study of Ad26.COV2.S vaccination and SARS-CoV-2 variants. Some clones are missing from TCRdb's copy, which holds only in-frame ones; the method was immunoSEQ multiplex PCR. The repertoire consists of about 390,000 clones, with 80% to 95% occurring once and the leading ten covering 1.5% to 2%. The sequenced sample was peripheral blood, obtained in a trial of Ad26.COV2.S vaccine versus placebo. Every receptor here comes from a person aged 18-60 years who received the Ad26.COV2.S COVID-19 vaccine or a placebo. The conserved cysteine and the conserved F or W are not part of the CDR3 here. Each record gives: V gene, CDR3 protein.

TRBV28,ASSLAIRRSTGTSYGYT
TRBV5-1,ASSTSRDSYNEQF
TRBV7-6,ASGQGAGLPYNEQF
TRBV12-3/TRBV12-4,ASSWSNRVGY
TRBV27,ASRLAGWGGVQETQY
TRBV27,ASRDSSGEADTQY
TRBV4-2,ASSQDEGDNSPLH
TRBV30,AWTPDSYNEQF
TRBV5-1,ASSPISTAGANVLT
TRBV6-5,ASITGEGTEAF
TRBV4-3,ASSQHRGLRYEQY
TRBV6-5,ASSYSEGSYEQY
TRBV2,ASSHDRASSYEQY
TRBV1,TSRPNRDTEAF
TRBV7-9,ASSITGGEAF
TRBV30,AWSGTSGGSHTQY
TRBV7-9,ASSFRGGTYEQY
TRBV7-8,ASSFSYEQY
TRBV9,ASSVGAGIYNSPLH
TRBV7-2,ASSLRASGGSAYEQY
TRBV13,ASSLAATGAVNQPQH
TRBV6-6,ASSYGDRGNSPLH
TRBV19,AGGGNQPQH
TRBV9,ASSPSTGRGAYNSPLH
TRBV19,ASGAGANYEQY
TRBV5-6,ASSLRGAYEQY
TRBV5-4,ASSRGGPSTDTQY
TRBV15,ATSRWGSYEQY
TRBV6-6,ASRTITGSPLH
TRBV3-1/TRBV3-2,ASSRQTNSRF
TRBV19,ASSIRQGRQPQH
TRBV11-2,ASSLHRQLNTEAF
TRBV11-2,ASSLDWGDQPQH
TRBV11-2,ASSLAGSREYEAF
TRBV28,ASHKTSLETQY
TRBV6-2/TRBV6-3,ASSPGTSGSYEQY
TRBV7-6,ASSLGWGGTDTQY
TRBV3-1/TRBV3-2,ASRPQVGVYANYGYT
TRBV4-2,ASSQDKVAGGRGSPLH
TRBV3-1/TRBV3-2,ASSQVVGVGTDTQY
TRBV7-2,ASSLGGQGGRFVEKLF
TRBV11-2,ASSFAPNYGEQY
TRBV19,ASSIWFLKSSGANVLT
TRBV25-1,ASSAYRLAGVTGELF
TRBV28,ASSPAPNQPQH
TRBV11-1,ASSSDRGRINEQF
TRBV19,ASSIRGVGVWNTEAF
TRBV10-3,AISEEATNYGYT
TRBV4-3,ASSRGAGNTGELF
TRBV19,ASSIRLGRNYGYT
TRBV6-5,ASSPAGGRTEAF
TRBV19,ASSILLTSTDTQY
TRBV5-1,ASREPLNPEAF
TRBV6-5,ASSYSGTNTEAF
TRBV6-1,ASSGAGTGHSNYGYT
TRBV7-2,ASSLGLAPPDTQY
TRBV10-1,ASSESGGPPNEQF